What follows are 32 T cell receptor beta chains derived from one specimen sequenced in a study of persistence of HIV-infected CD4 T cells. Sequencing used immunoSEQ version 4 in survey mode. Measured with immunoSEQ multiplex PCR; TCRdb has only the in-frame clones, and not every one. The table has 40,000 to 55,000 clones, 88% seen once. Nonspecific anti-CD3/anti-CD28 bead stimulation represents the broad CD4+ T cell repertoire. CD4+ T cells upregulating both CD40 ligand and CD69 were sorted as responding cells. Their antigens are not known. The sequences come from CD4+ T cells sorted from PBMCs after roughly 19-hour stimulation, collected from a patient who received antiretroviral therapy. These receptors all stem from an adult woman with HIV who was CMV-seropositive.

This clone was seen once. The chain recombines TRBV5-8 with TRBJ1-2; the D is unclear. Trimming stripped 0 bases from V and 1 base from J, with 10 bases between. Germline CDR1 reads SGHTS; CDR2 reads YDEGEE. The CDR3 loop spans 15 amino acids. CDR3 sequence: CASSLGEVFNYGYTF. The CDR3, as DNA: TGTGCCAGCAGCTTGGGAGAGGTTTTTAACTATGGCTACACCTTC.

The V and J genes are TRBV5-1 and TRBJ2-1; TRBD1 matches 9 bases. V shed 2 bases, J shed 3 bases, and the junction held 3 bases outside the gene matches. Germline V CDR1 and CDR2: SGHRS, YFSETQ. CDR3 length: 15 residues. CDR3 amino acids: CASSFGTGFYNEQFF. The CDR3 DNA is TGCGCCAGCAGCTTCGGGACAGGGTTCTACAATGAGCAGTTCTTC.

This clone was counted a single time. The V gene is TRBV29-1, the J gene TRBJ2-5; the match to TRBD1 covers 10 bases. V dropped 2 bases and J dropped 5; count of bases not matched to a gene: 5. The CDR3 has 14 residues. The V gene's germline CDR1 is SQVTM and CDR2 ANQGSEA. In DNA form, the CDR3 reads TGCAGCGTTGAATCGACAGGGGGCCGGGAGACCCAGTACTTC. Translating gives CSVESTGGRETQYF.

This chain joins TRBV2 and TRBJ1-5; D might be TRBD1 (5 bases). Germline V gene lookup returns CDR1 SNHLY and CDR2 FYNNEI. This CDR3 has 14 amino acids. Trimming shortened V by 6 bases and J by 0 bases, and 9 bases separated the two germline ends. This chain's CDR3 is CASSATVSNQPQHF. Here the CDR3 DNA reads TGTGCCAGCAGCGCGACAGTTAGCAATCAGCCCCAGCATTTT.

This chain connects TRBV6-5 to TRBJ1-5; D call uncertain. V lost 6 bases and J lost 5, with 11 bases in between. The CDR3 sequence is 13 residues long. Germline assignment: CDR1 MNHEY and CDR2 SVGAGI. The chain's CDR3 is CASRLQEDQPQHF. The CDR3 nucleotides read TGTGCCAGCAGGCTGCAGGAGGATCAGCCCCAGCATTTT.

The chain carries TRBV10-1 and TRBJ2-2; no definite D call. The CDR3 is 11 residues long. From germline, CDR1 is WNHNN and CDR2 SYGVQD (reference sequence). V gave up 8 bases and J gave up 7 bases, with 8 bases separating them. CDR3 amino acids: CASSRGGELFF. CDR3 nucleotides: TGCGCCAGCTCCCGCGGCGGGGAGCTGTTTTTT.

This clone was detected only a few times. The chain's CDR3 is CAIKQEGLPGYTF. In nucleotides, the CDR3 is TGTGCCATCAAGCAGGAGGGGCTCCCTGGCTACACCTTC. The J gene is TRBJ1-2, the V gene TRBV10-3, with a tentative D call TRBD1 (5 bases). The germline V and J ends were trimmed by 7 bases and 7 bases, with 16 bases remaining between them. The CDR3 sequence is 13 residues long. The germline V gene encodes CDR1 ENHRY and CDR2 SYGVKD.

This chain connects TRBV27 to TRBJ2-6; D remains unclear. Trimming shortened V by 1 base and J by 1 base, and 17 bases separated the two germline ends. Germline V lookup: CDR1 MNHEY, CDR2 SMNVEV (reference sequence). CDR3 length equals 19 residues. As DNA, the CDR3 is TGTGCCAGCAGTTTATTACCTGCAGCAACCCCATCTGGGGCCAACGTCCTGACTTTC. Its protein product is CASSLLPAATPSGANVLTF.

This chain joins TRBV5-5 and TRBJ2-1; no reliable D call. The CDR3 contains 15 residues. V shed 1 base and J shed 0 bases, with 8 bases lying between them. Germline loops: CDR1 SGHKS, CDR2 YYEKEE (reference sequence). The CDR3, as DNA: TGTGCCAGCAGCTTGCTCCGGTCCTCCTACAATGAGCAGTTCTTC. Amino acids: CASSLLRSSYNEQFF.

This clone has more than one count but fewer than ten. V and J are TRBV6-5 and TRBJ1-1; the D gene is possibly TRBD1 (6 bases). CDR3 size: 13 residues. CDR1 and CDR2 from the germline V gene are MNHEY and SVGAGI. Between the trimmed V and J ends, which lost 6 bases and 5 bases, there was a span of 13 bases. This CDR3 reads CASRAPGQTEAFF. In DNA, the CDR3 is TGTGCCAGCAGGGCTCCGGGACAAACTGAAGCTTTCTTT.

The chain links TRBV6-5 to TRBJ1-1; TRBD1 matches at 8 bases. Per germline, CDR1 MNHEY and CDR2 SVGAGI. CDR3 length: 15 amino acids. V dropped 6 bases and J dropped 1; count of bases not matched to a gene: 7. CDR3 nucleotide sequence: TGTGCCAGCAGGGCCCGACAGGGGTCGAACACTGAAGCTTTCTTT. It is translated as CASRARQGSNTEAFF.

This clone occurred once. The chain couples TRBV7-3 to TRBJ2-5; the match to TRBD2 covers 16 bases. This CDR3 is 20 amino acids long. Trimming took 3 bases from V and 4 from J; bases not matched to a gene: 14. Germline V lookup: CDR1 SGHTA, CDR2 FQGTGA. The CDR3 bases are TGTGCCAGCAGCTTGCCAACGGGACTAGCGGGGGGGAGTTTCACAGAGACCCAGTACTTC. Protein: CASSLPTGLAGGSFTETQYF.

The V and J genes are TRBV4-1 and TRBJ2-3; TRBD1 is a possible D gene (6 bases). Germline CDR1 reads MGHRA; CDR2 reads YSYEKL. The CDR3 covers 17 residues. Trimming removed 0 bases from V and 0 bases from J, with 13 bases in between. CDR3 sequence reads: CASSQEGALPSTDTQYF. DNA for the CDR3: TGCGCCAGCAGCCAAGAGGGGGCATTACCTAGCACAGATACGCAGTATTTT.

The chain is built from TRBV4-1 and TRBJ1-1; TRBD1 agrees at 9 bases. CDR1 and CDR2 (germline): MGHRA, YSYEKL. V shed 3 bases, J shed 1 base, and the junction held 3 bases outside the gene matches. The CDR3 contains 15 residues. The CDR3 region is CASSHEGQGNTEAFF. CDR3 DNA sequence: TGCGCCAGCAGCCACGAGGGACAGGGGAACACTGAAGCTTTCTTT.

The chain joins TRBV30 to TRBJ1-6; 8 bases match TRBD1. The CDR3 extends over 13 amino acids. The germline V gene encodes CDR1 GTSNPN and CDR2 SVGIG (reference sequence). Trimming cost V 5 bases and J 6 bases; bases outside gene matches: 3. The CDR3 protein is CAWGGQGNSPLHF. The CDR3 nucleotides are TGTGCCTGGGGTGGACAGGGTAATTCACCCCTCCACTTT.

The chain uses TRBV19 and TRBJ2-7; D is undetermined. Trimming removed 4 bases at V and 3 bases at J, with 10 bases between. The CDR3 spans 13 residues. Germline CDR1 reads LNHDA; CDR2 reads SQIVND (reference sequence). The CDR3 DNA follows: TGTGCCAGTAGTAATGGGCCAGGCTACGAGCAGTACGTC. Its translation: CASSNGPGYEQYV.

The chain couples TRBV29-1 to TRBJ2-1; 12 positions match TRBD1. The V segment lost 7 bases and the J segment 8 bases; nucleotides outside the gene matches: 9. Germline CDR1 and CDR2: SQVTM and ANQGSEA. The CDR3 has 14 amino acids. The CDR3 DNA reads as TGCAGCGCTGCTCCGGGACAGGGGGCTCATGAGCAGTTCTTC. This translates into CSAAPGQGAHEQFF.

This chain connects TRBV9 to TRBJ2-2; D unclear. CDR1 SGDLS and CDR2 YYNGEE come from the germline V gene. The CDR3 extends over 13 amino acids. Trimming removed 2 bases at V and 5 bases at J, with 7 bases between. This CDR3 reads CASSVIGTGELFF. CDR3 coding DNA: TGTGCCAGCAGCGTCATCGGTACCGGGGAGCTGTTTTTT. Supplemented by reference TRBV9 and TRBJ2-2, the full variable domain reads DSGVTQTPKHLITATGQRVTLRCSPRSGDLSVYWYQQSLDQGLQFLIQYYNGEERAKGNILERFSAQQFPDLHSELNLSSLELGDSALYFCASSVIGTGELFFGEGSRLTVL.

J is TRBJ2-3 and V is TRBV10-3; 16 bases agree with TRBD2. V was clipped by 7 bases and J by 3 bases; unmatched bases: 13. The CDR3 covers 19 residues. Germline loops: CDR1 ENHRY, CDR2 SYGVKD. The CDR3 DNA is TGTGCCATCACTGATGGGACTAGCGGGGGGGCCTTCGGGACAGATACGCAGTATTTT. It codes for CAITDGTSGGAFGTDTQYF.

This rearrangement joins TRBV29-1 to TRBJ1-3; D gene ambiguous. V was trimmed by 6 bases and J by 0 bases, leaving 9 bases between them. The CDR3 consists of 13 residues. Germline V CDR1 and CDR2: SQVTM, ANQGSEA. This CDR3 is CSVMKISGNTIYF. The DNA of the CDR3 is TGCAGCGTCATGAAAATCTCTGGAAACACCATATATTTT.

V gene TRBV23-1 combines with J gene TRBJ1-5; 7 nucleotides match TRBD1. TRBV23-1 belongs to the ORF category, with a function that is uncertain. After removal of 2 bases from V and 0 bases from J, the junction contained 16 bases not matched to a gene. This CDR3 spans 20 amino acids. CDR3 DNA: TGCGCCAGCAGTCAAGTGGGGACAGACCCTTGGGGGTATAGCAATCAGCCCCAGCATTTT. Protein product: CASSQVGTDPWGYSNQPQHF.

The chain joins TRBV24-1 to TRBJ1-5; possible D gene TRBD1, 5 bases. Trimming removed 2 bases from V and 2 bases from J, with 15 bases in between. The CDR3 has 17 amino acids. The germline V gene has CDR1 KGHDR and CDR2 SFDVKD. The CDR3 DNA reads TGTGCCACCAGTGATTCATACTCGGGGGTTGGCAATCAGCCCCAGCATTTT. The encoded protein is CATSDSYSGVGNQPQHF.

The chain combines TRBV27 with TRBJ1-4; D is undetermined. CDR3 length equals 15 residues. The germline V and J ends were trimmed by 2 bases and 4 bases, with 11 bases remaining between them. CDR1 and CDR2 from the germline V gene are MNHEY and SMNVEV (reference sequence). DNA for the CDR3: TGTGCCAGCAGTTTACTGGATAACCGTAATGAAAAACTGTTTTTT. Residues: CASSLLDNRNEKLFF.

The chain carries TRBV5-4 and TRBJ2-7; D is possibly TRBD2 (6 bases). Trimming shortened V by 0 bases and J by 7 bases, and 17 bases separated the two germline ends. The CDR3 consists of 15 residues. Per germline, CDR1 SGHNT and CDR2 YYREEE (reference sequence). This chain's CDR3 is CASSLGGLTGLEQYF. The CDR3 nucleotides are TGTGCCAGCAGCTTGGGGGGACTCACGGGCTTGGAGCAGTACTTC.

This clone was counted once. The chain combines TRBV18 with TRBJ1-1, with 9 positions matching TRBD1. There are 17 residues in the CDR3. Germline CDR1 and CDR2: KGHSH and LQKENI. Trimming at V came to 3 bases and at J to 2 bases, leaving 10 bases not matched to a gene. In DNA form, the CDR3 reads TGTGCCAGCTCACCGGGACTACCGGGACAGGGAAACACTGAAGCTTTCTTT. Its translation: CASSPGLPGQGNTEAFF.

The rearrangement links TRBV19 to TRBJ1-2; 11 bases map to TRBD1. CDR3 length: 16 residues. The germline V gene has CDR1 LNHDA and CDR2 SQIVND (reference sequence). Trimming cost V 8 bases and J 7 bases; bases outside gene matches: 15. DNA for the CDR3: TGTGCCAGTCTTCCTGGACAGGGGGCGTTATATACTGGCTACACCTTC. It translates to CASLPGQGALYTGYTF.

This clone has more than one count but fewer than ten. The V and J genes are TRBV7-9 and TRBJ1-2; D perhaps matches TRBD1 (6 bases). The CDR3 spans 15 residues. Germline values: CDR1 SEHNR, CDR2 FQNEAQ (reference sequence). Trimming removed 5 bases at V and 5 bases at J, with 18 bases between. The CDR3 bases are TGTGCCAGCAGCCCTCAGGGGACCCAGGGTTATGGCTACACCTTC. It yields the protein CASSPQGTQGYGYTF.

The chain links TRBV5-1 to TRBJ2-3; tentatively, D is TRBD1 or TRBD2 (6 bases each). This CDR3 has 15 amino acids. Germline lookup yields CDR1 SGHRS and CDR2 YFSETQ. Trimming took 1 base from V and 3 from J, leaving 12 bases between them. CDR3 region: CASSLRGVLTDTQYF. The CDR3 DNA follows: TGCGCCAGCAGCTTGAGGGGGGTGCTAACAGATACGCAGTATTTT.

The chain uses TRBV9 and TRBJ2-2; TRBD2 agrees at 7 bases. The CDR3 totals 17 residues. V shed 3 bases and J 6 bases; nucleotides not matched to a gene: 14. CDR1 is SGDLS and CDR2 is YYNGEE in the germline V gene. The CDR3 spells CASSAKGQRGPAGELFF. CDR3 bases: TGTGCCAGCAGCGCGAAAGGGCAGCGGGGACCCGCCGGGGAGCTGTTTTTT. The full variable domain, its missing parts supplied by reference TRBV9 and TRBJ2-2, is DSGVTQTPKHLITATGQRVTLRCSPRSGDLSVYWYQQSLDQGLQFLIQYYNGEERAKGNILERFSAQQFPDLHSELNLSSLELGDSALYFCASSAKGQRGPAGELFFGEGSRLTVL.

The CDR3 DNA sequence: TGTGCCAGCACCCAAACCGTACAGACTAATGAAAAACTGTTTTTT. Its protein is CASTQTVQTNEKLFF. The V gene is TRBV25-1, the J gene TRBJ1-4; D is unclear. The CDR3 length is 15 residues. CDR1 and CDR2 (germline): MGHDK, SYGVNS. Trimming stripped 7 bases from V and 2 bases from J, with 14 bases between. The full variable domain, with the rest looked up from reference TRBV25-1 and TRBJ1-4, is EADIYQTPRYLVIGTGKKITLECSQTMGHDKMYWYQQDPGMELHLIHYSYGVNSTEKGDLSSESTVSRIRTEHFPLTLESARPSHTSQYLCASTQTVQTNEKLFFGSGTQLSVL.

This chain connects TRBV5-1 to TRBJ2-2, with 9 bases identical to TRBD1. The CDR3 runs to 15 residues. After removal of 5 bases from V and 5 bases from J, the junction contained 7 bases not matched to a gene. CDR1 is SGHRS and CDR2 is YFSETQ in the germline V gene. DNA of the CDR3: TGCGCCAGCAGTCGGGGACAGGGTCAAACCGGGGAGCTGTTTTTT. Protein product: CASSRGQGQTGELFF.

V is TRBV2 and J is TRBJ2-3; 8 nucleotides agree with TRBD2. CDR1 and CDR2 (germline): SNHLY, FYNNEI. The CDR3 extends over 15 amino acids. With V trimmed by 5 bases and J by 2 bases, 6 bases remained unmatched. CDR3 loop: CASSFGGENTDTQYF. The CDR3 DNA is TGTGCCAGCAGTTTCGGGGGGGAGAACACAGATACGCAGTATTTT.